These T cell receptor beta chains were read from a single sample in a study of regulatory T cells in long-lasting Graves disease. TCRdb re-called the multiplex PCR reads through MiXCR, storing one row per CDR3 protein. The sample lists 520,000 or so distinct CDR3 sequences; about 12% were seen once. The same data also went into a second study, on T cells in Graves' hyperthyroidism and ophthalmopathy.

Sequences were derived from peripheral blood mononuclear cells (PBMCs), sampled at new diagnosis, from a patient treated with antithyroid drugs. All receptors derive from a woman in her 30s with Graves disease. CDR3s include the opening cysteine and the closing phenylalanine or tryptophan. The order of the fields is V gene, D gene, J gene, clone size, CDR3 protein, CDR3 DNA. A D gene is named only where the DNA matches it firmly. Clone size, where shown, is once, few, many, or a class for clones that have expanded.

TRBV4-1	TRBD2	TRBJ2-7	many	CASSQVPSGRYEQYF	TGCGCCAGCAGCCAAGTCCCTAGCGGGAGGTACGAGCAGTACTTC
TRBV19	TRBD2	TRBJ2-5	many	CASSIRTSRQETQYF	TGTGCCAGTAGTATCCGGACTAGCAGACAAGAGACCCAGTACTTC
TRBV6-1	-	TRBJ1-2	many	CASSPDSPDGYTF	TGTGCCAGCAGTCCCGACAGCCCGGATGGCTACACCTTC
TRBV30	-	TRBJ2-1	few	CAWTLSLSNEQFF	TGTGCCTGGACCCTATCCCTCAGCAATGAGCAGTTCTTC
TRBV18	TRBD2	TRBJ2-1	many	CASSPGLAALGEQFF	TGTGCCAGCTCACCGGGACTAGCGGCCTTGGGTGAGCAGTTCTTC
TRBV20-1	TRBD2	TRBJ2-3	many	CSASGLAGGSTDTQYF	TGCAGTGCCAGCGGACTAGCGGGAGGTTCCACAGATACGCAGTATTTT
TRBV7-9	-	TRBJ2-1	many	CASSVASGPLSYNEQFF	TGTGCCAGCAGCGTAGCTTCGGGACCCCTCTCCTACAATGAGCAGTTCTTC
TRBV10-2	-	TRBJ2-3	many	CASSEGPPANTDTQYF	TGCGCCAGCAGTGAGGGGCCTCCAGCAAACACAGATACGCAGTATTTT
TRBV6-5	-	TRBJ1-5	many	CASSYLASWINQPQHF	TGTGCCAGCAGTTACCTGGCCTCCTGGATCAATCAGCCCCAGCATTTT
TRBV30	-	TRBJ2-3	-	CAWRRGLAGFRPSTDTQYF	TGTGCCTGGAGAAGGGGCCTAGCCGGATTTCGTCCTAGCACAGATACGCAGTATTTT
TRBV7-9	TRBD2	TRBJ2-1	many	CASSLPTSGRDNEQFF	TGTGCCAGCAGCTTACCGACTAGCGGGAGGGACAATGAGCAGTTCTTC
TRBV7-8	TRBD1	TRBJ1-2	many	CASSSRDRAGYGYTF	TGTGCCAGCAGCTCCCGGGACAGGGCTGGCTATGGCTACACCTTC
TRBV4-1	TRBD1	TRBJ1-1	-	CASSLNPGQGLEAFF	TGCGCCAGCAGCCTGAATCCGGGACAGGGGTTAGAAGCTTTCTTT
TRBV7-2	-	TRBJ1-3	many	CASSFNSGNTIYF	TGTGCCAGCAGTTTTAACTCTGGAAACACCATATATTTT
TRBV6-1	-	TRBJ1-1	many	CASGTEVLNTEAFF	TGTGCCAGTGGCACCGAGGTCTTGAACACTGAAGCTTTCTTT
TRBV25-1	TRBD1	TRBJ2-1	many	CASDRGVDNEQFF	TGTGCCAGCGACAGGGGGGTCGACAATGAGCAGTTCTTC
TRBV15	TRBD2	TRBJ2-7	-	CATSRDGTSGYEQYF	TGTGCCACCAGCAGAGATGGGACTAGCGGCTACGAGCAGTACTTC
TRBV2	-	TRBJ1-2	many	CASSDSNYGYTF	TGTGCCAGCAGTGACAGTAACTATGGCTACACCTTC
TRBV20-1	TRBD1	TRBJ2-7	few	CSANAGTEYGQYF	TGCAGTGCTAACGCAGGGACAGAATACGGGCAGTACTTC
TRBV28	-	TRBJ2-7	many	CASSLSVVEQYF	TGTGCCAGCAGTTTATCCGTGGTCGAGCAGTACTTC
TRBV25-1	-	TRBJ1-1	-	CASSGDKLNTEAFF	TGTGCCAGCAGTGGGGACAAGCTGAACACTGAAGCTTTCTTT
TRBV4-3	-	TRBJ2-2	few	CASSQVGDSLISANTGELFF	TGCGCCAGCAGCCAAGTAGGAGATTCTCTTATTAGCGCGAACACCGGGGAGCTGTTTTTT
TRBV20-1	TRBD2	TRBJ2-3	many	CSARSVAGASVTQYF	TGCAGTGCTAGATCGGTAGCGGGGGCCTCCGTTACGCAGTATTTT
TRBV27	-	TRBJ1-4	-	CASSLSSPGSGEKLSF	TGTGCCAGCAGTTTATCAAGCCCGGGCTCAGGGGAAAAACTGTCTTTT
TRBV5-1	-	TRBJ1-1	-	CASGRQSRTEAFF	TGCGCCAGCGGTAGGCAATCGAGGACTGAAGCTTTCTTT
TRBV20-1	-	TRBJ1-2	many	CSAYQRDRGYTF	TGCAGTGCTTATCAGCGCGACAGGGGCTACACCTTC
TRBV28	-	TRBJ2-7	many	CASSLFHEQYF	TGTGCCAGCAGCTTATTCCACGAGCAGTACTTC
TRBV20-1	-	TRBJ2-1	-	CSASPTGSRYNEQFF	TGCAGTGCTAGCCCAACAGGTAGCCGCTACAATGAGCAGTTCTTC
TRBV2	-	TRBJ1-2	many	CASSESQGGLLGYTF	TGTGCCAGCAGTGAGTCACAGGGTGGACTCCTTGGCTACACCTTC
TRBV7-6	TRBD1	TRBJ2-2	many	CASSLARTGGTGELFF	TGTGCCAGCAGCTTAGCGAGGACAGGGGGTACCGGGGAGCTGTTTTTT
TRBV10-2	-	TRBJ2-7	few	CASSHSAYEQYF	TGCGCCAGCAGCCACAGTGCCTACGAGCAGTACTTC
TRBV18	TRBD1	TRBJ2-7	many	CASSPQQGDKQYF	TGTGCCAGCTCACCACAGCAGGGGGACAAACAGTACTTC
TRBV30	-	TRBJ2-7	many	CACYKRGEQYF	TGTGCCTGTTACAAACGGGGGGAGCAGTACTTC
TRBV3-1	TRBD2	TRBJ2-7	-	CASSRTSASYEQYF	TGTGCCAGCAGTCGGACTAGCGCAAGCTACGAGCAGTACTTC
TRBV6-2/TRBV6-3	-	TRBJ1-2	few	CASSPTLNYGYTF	TGTGCCAGCAGTCCGACACTGAACTATGGCTACACCTTC
TRBV3-1	-	TRBJ1-1	-	CASSPTWSRNTEAFF	TGTGCCAGCAGCCCGACGTGGTCCCGGAACACTGAAGCTTTCTTT
TRBV6-2/TRBV6-3	-	TRBJ2-4	-	CASSYSSVGLAKNIQYF	TGTGCCAGCAGTTATTCGAGTGTCGGATTAGCCAAAAACATTCAGTACTTC
TRBV10-3	TRBD1	TRBJ2-7	few	CATADRGLYEQYF	TGTGCCACCGCGGACAGGGGGCTGTACGAGCAGTACTTC
TRBV29-1	-	TRBJ2-7	many	CSVQGASGSWYEQYF	TGCAGCGTTCAAGGGGCCTCAGGGTCCTGGTACGAGCAGTACTTC
TRBV5-6	TRBD1	TRBJ2-1	many	CASSRQGGSYNEQFF	TGTGCCAGCAGCCGACAGGGGGGCTCCTACAATGAGCAGTTCTTC
TRBV27	-	TRBJ1-1	many	CASSIHFRGGDTEAFF	TGTGCCAGCAGTATCCATTTCAGGGGAGGGGACACTGAAGCTTTCTTT
TRBV6-1	-	TRBJ2-5	many	CASSGPKRTQYF	TGTGCCAGCAGTGGCCCGAAAAGGACCCAGTACTTC
TRBV7-8	-	TRBJ1-5	-	CASSLEIRDQPQHF	TGTGCCAGCAGCTTAGAGATCCGGGATCAGCCCCAGCATTTT
TRBV20-1	TRBD1	TRBJ1-4	few	CSATDRGHEKLFF	TGCAGTGCTACCGACAGGGGGCATGAAAAACTGTTTTTT
TRBV11-2	-	TRBJ2-5	many	CASSPYRAIRETQYF	TGTGCCAGCAGCCCCTACAGGGCTATTAGGGAGACCCAGTACTTC
TRBV18	TRBD2	TRBJ2-1	-	CASSPASGREIEQFF	TGTGCCAGCTCACCGGCTAGCGGGAGGGAGATTGAGCAGTTCTTC
TRBV10-3	-	TRBJ2-3	many	CAISESVLGWLEGDTDTQYF	TGTGCCATCAGTGAGTCCGTGCTGGGATGGTTGGAGGGAGACACAGATACGCAGTATTTT
TRBV12-3/TRBV12-4	TRBD2	TRBJ2-7	many	CASRNSGASSYEQYF	TGTGCCAGCAGAAATAGCGGGGCCAGCTCCTACGAGCAGTACTTC
TRBV20-1	-	TRBJ2-2	few	CSARLTENTGELFF	TGCAGTGCTAGGCTGACTGAGAACACCGGGGAGCTGTTTTTT
TRBV7-8	-	TRBJ2-3	many	CASSLDGLDPSTDTQYF	TGTGCCAGCAGCTTAGACGGGCTAGACCCTTCAACAGATACGCAGTATTTT
TRBV6-1	TRBD2	TRBJ2-7	few	CASNWDTGGSTYEQYF	TGTGCCAGCAATTGGGATACGGGCGGGAGTACCTACGAGCAGTACTTC
TRBV5-1	-	TRBJ2-3	few	CASSVGGLSGDTQYF	TGCGCCAGCAGCGTTGGGGGGTTGAGTGGGGATACGCAGTATTTT
TRBV6-1	TRBD2	TRBJ2-7	many	CASQSELAGSYEQYF	TGTGCCAGCCAGAGTGAACTAGCGGGAAGCTACGAGCAGTACTTC